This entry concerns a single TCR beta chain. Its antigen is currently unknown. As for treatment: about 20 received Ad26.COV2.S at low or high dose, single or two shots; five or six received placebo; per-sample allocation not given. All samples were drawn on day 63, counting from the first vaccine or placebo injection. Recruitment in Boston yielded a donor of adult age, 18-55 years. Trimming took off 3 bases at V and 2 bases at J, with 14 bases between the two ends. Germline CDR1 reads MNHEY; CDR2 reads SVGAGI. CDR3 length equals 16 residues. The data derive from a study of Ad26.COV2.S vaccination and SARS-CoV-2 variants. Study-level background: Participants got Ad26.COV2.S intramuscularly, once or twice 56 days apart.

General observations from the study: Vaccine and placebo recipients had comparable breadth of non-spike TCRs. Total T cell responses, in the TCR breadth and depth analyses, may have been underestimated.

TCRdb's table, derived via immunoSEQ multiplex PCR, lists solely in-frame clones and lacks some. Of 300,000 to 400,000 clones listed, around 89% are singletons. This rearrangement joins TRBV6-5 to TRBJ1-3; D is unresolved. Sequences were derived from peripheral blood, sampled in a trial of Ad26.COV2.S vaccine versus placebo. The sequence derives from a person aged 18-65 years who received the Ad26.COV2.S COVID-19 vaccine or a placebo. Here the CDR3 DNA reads TGTGCCAGCAGTTATAAGATAGGATCGGCTGGAAACACCATATATTTT. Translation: CASSYKIGSAGNTIYF.